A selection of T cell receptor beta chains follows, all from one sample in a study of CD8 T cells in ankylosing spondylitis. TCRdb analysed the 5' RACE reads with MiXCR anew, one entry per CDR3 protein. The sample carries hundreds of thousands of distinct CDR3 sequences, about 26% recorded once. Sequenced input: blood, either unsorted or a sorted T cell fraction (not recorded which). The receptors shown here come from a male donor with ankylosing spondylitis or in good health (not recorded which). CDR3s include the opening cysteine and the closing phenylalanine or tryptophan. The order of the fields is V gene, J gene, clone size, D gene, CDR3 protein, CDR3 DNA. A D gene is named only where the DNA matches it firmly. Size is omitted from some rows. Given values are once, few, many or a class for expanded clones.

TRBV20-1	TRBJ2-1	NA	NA	CSARARGRSNNEQFF	TGCAGTGCTAGGGCGCGCGGACGATCGAACAATGAGCAGTTCTTC
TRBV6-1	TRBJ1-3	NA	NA	CASSESSSGNTIYF	TGTGCCAGCAGTGAATCCTCGTCTGGAAACACCATATATTTT
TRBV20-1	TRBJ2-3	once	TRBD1	CSARLTLGQGERTQYF	TGCAGTGCTAGACTGACCCTGGGACAGGGGGAGCGAACGCAGTATTTT
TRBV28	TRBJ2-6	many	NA	CASSLVRDILNSGANVLTF	TGTGCCAGCAGTTTGGTCCGGGACATCCTCAACTCTGGGGCCAACGTCCTGACTTTC
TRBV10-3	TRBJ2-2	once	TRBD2	CAIRREGSTGELFF	TGTGCCATCAGGCGGGAGGGCAGCACCGGGGAGCTGTTTTTT
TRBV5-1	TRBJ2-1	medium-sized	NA	CASKQDNNEQFF	TGCGCCAGCAAACAGGACAACAATGAGCAGTTCTTC
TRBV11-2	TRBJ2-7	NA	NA	CASSSFPPGRRAGSYEQYF	TGTGCCAGCAGCTCTTTTCCCCCGGGACGAAGGGCGGGCTCCTACGAGCAGTACTTC
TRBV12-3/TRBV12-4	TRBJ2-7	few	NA	CASSSPGGGPEQYF	TGTGCCAGCAGTTCCCCTGGGGGAGGCCCCGAGCAGTACTTC
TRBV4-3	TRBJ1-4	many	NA	CASSQHQGTNEKLFF	TGCGCCAGCAGCCAGCACCAGGGTACTAATGAAAAACTGTTTTTT
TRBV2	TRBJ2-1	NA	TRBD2	CASARGTSGVEQFF	TGTGCCAGCGCACGAGGGACTAGCGGAGTTGAGCAGTTCTTC
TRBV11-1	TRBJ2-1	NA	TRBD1	CASSLGDSRYNEQFF	TGTGCCAGCAGCTTAGGGGACAGTCGATACAATGAGCAGTTCTTC
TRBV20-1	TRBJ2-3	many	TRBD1	CSGLPWTGDGDTQYF	TGCAGTGGTTTACCGTGGACAGGGGATGGAGATACGCAGTATTTT
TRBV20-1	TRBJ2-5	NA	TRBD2	CSAKWEGLETQYF	TGCAGTGCTAAGTGGGAGGGCCTTGAGACCCAGTACTTC
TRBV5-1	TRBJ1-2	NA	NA	CASSLAEEAVLYGYTF	TGCGCCAGCAGCTTGGCCGAGGAGGCGGTGCTCTATGGCTACACCTTC
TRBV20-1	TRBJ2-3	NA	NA	CSAATRDPLSTDTQYF	TGCAGTGCGGCTACGCGGGACCCTTTAAGCACAGATACGCAGTATTTT
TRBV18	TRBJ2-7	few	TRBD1	CASSPLTGKSSYEQYF	TGTGCCAGCTCCCCCTTGACAGGGAAGAGCTCCTACGAGCAGTACTTC
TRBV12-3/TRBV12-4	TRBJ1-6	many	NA	CASSPVGAFLHF	TGTGCCAGCAGCCCCGTCGGTGCCTTCCTCCACTTT
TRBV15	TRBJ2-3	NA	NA	CATSVTGTDTQYF	TGTGCCACCAGCGTGACCGGCACAGATACGCAGTATTTT
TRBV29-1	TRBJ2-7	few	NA	CRMGLHEQYF	TGCAGGATGGGTCTCCACGAGCAGTACTTC
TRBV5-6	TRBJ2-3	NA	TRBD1	CASSLPGQGTDTQYF	TGTGCCAGCAGCTTGCCGGGACAGGGTACAGATACGCAGTATTTT
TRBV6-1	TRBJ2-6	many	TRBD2	CASTPGLAGSSGANVLTF	TGTGCCAGCACCCCCGGACTAGCTGGGAGCTCTGGGGCCAACGTCCTGACTTTC
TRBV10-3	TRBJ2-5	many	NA	CAISDADTQETQYF	TGTGCCATCAGTGACGCGGACACCCAAGAGACCCAGTACTTC
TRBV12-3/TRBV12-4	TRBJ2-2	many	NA	CASSLTRTGELFF	TGTGCCAGCAGTTTGACTCGGACCGGGGAGCTGTTTTTT
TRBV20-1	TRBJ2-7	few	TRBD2	CSAKTSGIYEQYF	TGCAGTGCTAAAACTAGCGGAATCTACGAGCAGTACTTC
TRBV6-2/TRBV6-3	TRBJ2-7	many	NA	CASSYSARRPAYEQYF	TGTGCCAGCAGTTACTCTGCCAGGCGCCCGGCCTACGAGCAGTACTTC
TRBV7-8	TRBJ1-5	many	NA	CASSLWGNQPQHF	TGTGCCAGCAGCTTATGGGGCAATCAGCCCCAGCATTTT
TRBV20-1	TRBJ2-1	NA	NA	CSAREGRDEQFF	TGCAGTGCCCGGGAAGGAAGAGATGAGCAGTTCTTC
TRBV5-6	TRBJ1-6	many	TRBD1	CASSGNRGLNSPLHF	TGTGCCAGCAGCGGAAACAGGGGCCTTAATTCACCCCTCCACTTT
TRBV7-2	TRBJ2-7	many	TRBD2	CASSPSRLAGGEQYF	TGTGCCAGCAGCCCTAGCAGACTAGCGGGTGGAGAGCAGTACTTC
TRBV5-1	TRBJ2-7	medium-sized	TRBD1	CASSLEGTGVFDEQYF	TGCGCCAGCAGCTTGGAGGGGACAGGGGTATTCGACGAGCAGTACTTC
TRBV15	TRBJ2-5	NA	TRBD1	CATSRDLGQGGRETQYF	TGTGCCACCAGCAGAGATCTGGGACAGGGAGGGCGGGAGACCCAGTACTTC
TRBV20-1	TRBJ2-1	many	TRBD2	CSARPSGRVNNEQFF	TGCAGTGCTAGGCCCAGCGGGAGAGTCAACAATGAGCAGTTCTTC
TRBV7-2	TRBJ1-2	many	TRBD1	CASSPGQAPVYGYTF	TGTGCCAGCAGCCCGGGACAGGCCCCGGTCTATGGCTACACCTTC
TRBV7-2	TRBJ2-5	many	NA	CASRVGVANQETQYF	TGTGCCAGCAGAGTTGGGGTGGCCAACCAAGAGACCCAGTACTTC
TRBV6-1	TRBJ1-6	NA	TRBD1	CASKAKTGAGNSPLHF	TGTGCCAGCAAGGCCAAAACAGGGGCGGGTAATTCACCCCTCCACTTT
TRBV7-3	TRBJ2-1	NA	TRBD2	CASSLQGLAGNEQFF	TGTGCCAGCAGCTTACAAGGACTAGCGGGCAATGAGCAGTTCTTC
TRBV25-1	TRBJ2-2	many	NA	CASSDSRQGGTGELFF	TGTGCCAGCAGTGACTCACGACAGGGAGGTACCGGGGAGCTGTTTTTT
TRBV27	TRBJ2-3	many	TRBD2	CASTGAWASGRAGTQYF	TGTGCCAGCACAGGTGCTTGGGCTAGCGGGAGGGCCGGTACGCAGTATTTT
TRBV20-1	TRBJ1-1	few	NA	CSASQGGGNTEAFF	TGCAGTGCTAGTCAGGGCGGAGGGAACACTGAAGCTTTCTTT
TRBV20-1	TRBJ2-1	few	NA	CSARQTGTGNNEQFF	TGCAGTGCTAGACAAACCGGGACGGGGAACAATGAGCAGTTCTTC
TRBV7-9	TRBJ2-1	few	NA	CASSGRENEQFF	TGTGCCAGCAGTGGCAGGGAGAATGAGCAGTTCTTC